The clone carrying this T cell receptor (beta chain) was detected once. Its cognate antigen is unknown. Method: immunoSEQ multiplex PCR; TCRdb's copy keeps in-frame clones and lacks some. In the table there are more than 85,000 clones, 85% to 95% of which are singletons. The data belong to a study of siplizumab effects on memory and regulatory T cells. The V and J ends lost 5 bases and 3 bases respectively, with 17 bases between them. The V gene's germline CDR1 is SGDLS and CDR2 YYNGEE. CDR3 size: 15 residues. Study observations and caveats: Naive or memory phenotype was unassignable for roughly 75-95% of proliferating CD4+ or CD8+ clones. Siplizumab conditions gave an average of around 64% Treg-derived mappable alloreactive CD4+ clones, versus roughly 25% for controls.

The chain has TRBV9 and TRBJ1-1; tentative D call: TRBD1 (5 bases). The receptor was isolated from a human donor in good health. Input material: CD4+ T cells sorted from blood. CDR3 residues: CASRGEGGGDTEAFF. CDR3 nucleotides: TGTGCCAGCAGAGGGGAGGGAGGAGGGGACACTGAAGCTTTCTTT.